This T cell receptor (beta chain) was documented in a study of blood T cell repertoires in COVID-19. With 6 bases removed from V and 10 bases from J, the gap between germline ends came to 21 bases. Germline V gene lookup returns CDR1 LGHDT and CDR2 YNNKEL (reference sequence). CDR3 length: 14 amino acids. As processed by the authors: Reference gene primers were amplified, and this amplification served to estimate nucleated cell counts. Assay: immunoSEQ multiplex PCR; the TCRdb copy retains only in-frame clones and omits some. The V and J calls and clone size are taken from that table; D and trimming were inferred from the DNA. Of some 130,000 clones in the sample, about 83% were seen once.

This sequence was found in a man aged 35 to 55 with active or convalescent COVID-19. The V gene is TRBV3-1 (or the pseudogene TRBV3-2), the J gene TRBJ1-1; D gene uncertain. The sample comprised peripheral blood. The CDR3 is CASSQTEGRNGAFF. DNA of the CDR3: TGTGCCAGCAGTCAAACGGAGGGAAGAAATGGAGCTTTCTTT.